This entry features one T cell receptor beta chain sequence. No antigen is known for it. Germline V CDR1 and CDR2: SGDLS, YYNGEE. The CDR3 loop spans 15 amino acids. V was clipped by 0 bases and J by 2 bases, with 9 bases between them. This record belongs to a study of cytomegalovirus exposure and HLA in healthy donors. Healthy bone marrow donors made up the donor group. Both 60 Vbeta primers and 13 Jbeta primers went into the PCR. Some clones are missing from TCRdb's copy, which holds only in-frame ones; the method was immunoSEQ multiplex PCR. The sample holds some 150,000 clones, roughly 80% seen once. Study results and caveats: Further analysis was carried out later, and it showed several of the most significant clusters appearing linked to common viral pathogens. Analysis performed later found roughly 17,000 TCR beta sequences associated with HLA alleles at 0.05 false discovery rate.

The sample consisted of PBMCs. The rearrangement links TRBV9 to TRBJ2-1; tentative D call: TRBD2 (5 bases). The TCR comes from a man in his late teens or twenties in good health and CMV-seropositive. The CDR3: CASSVVPGTYNEQFF. CDR3 nucleotide sequence: TGTGCCAGCAGCGTAGTACCCGGGACCTACAATGAGCAGTTCTTC.